This paragraph covers one T cell receptor beta chain sequence. This clonotype appeared a few times. Which antigen it targets is not known. The sample holds no much larger clone one base away, and base qualities are not on file. The record originates from a study of T cells in Graves' hyperthyroidism and ophthalmopathy (dated by TCRdb to 2018 to 2020). A note on the overall study: Peripheral blood was sampled at the time of initial diagnosis, prior to any treatment. To identify distinguishing TCR V-J signatures, a discovery cohort of about 100 patients was used, comprising some 45 with Graves' ophthalmopathy and around 60 with stable Graves' hyperthyroidism. An independent validation cohort of around 20 hyperthyroidism patients and over 15 patients who later progressed to ophthalmopathy tested prospective prediction of ophthalmopathy. For training and testing, the approximately 97 patients in the discovery cohort were randomly divided in a 7:3 ratio. In addition, the study compared T-cell repertoires in thyroid tissue and in blood from several Graves' hyperthyroidism patients. Once sampling was done, hyperthyroidism patients were given methimazole at a starting dose of 30 mg daily, whereas ophthalmopathy patients were given high-dose intravenous methylprednisolone. According to the paper, TCR Vbeta CDR3 sequencing was carried out on about 140 peripheral blood samples, which came from fewer than 50 ophthalmopathy, approximately 78 hyperthyroidism and roughly 17 progressor patients. What the authors observed across the whole study: Sample size was not statistically predetermined, and investigators were not blinded to group allocation. Ophthalmopathy was separated from stable hyperthyroidism by a 13 V-J signature model, with about 88% sensitivity and approximately 84% specificity obtained in cross-validation and 80%/75% obtained in testing. Most expanded thyroid clonotypes (frequency above 0.001) were also found in blood, which suggests that blood repertoires may mirror thyroid immune responses. In validation, progression to ophthalmopathy was predicted by the model with 55% to 71% sensitivity and roughly 76% specificity, a median of approximately 6.5 months before onset.

Amplification of TCR beta CDR3 regions was carried out from RNA transcripts. A first-round RT-PCR of the TCR CDR3 used the HTBI primer set with the Qiagen OneStep RT-PCR kit. The libraries were constructed in a second round of multiplex PCR and then size-selected and purified. Sequencing of the libraries was done on an Illumina HiSeq2000 using paired-end 100 bp reads. Turning to the authors' computational methods: SOAPnuke was used to process the raw data, removing reads that contained adapters or uncalled bases, had a mean Phred below 15, or lacked an exact match to the constant primer or identifier. COPE v1.2.5 was used to merge the high-quality paired reads, and each unique nucleotide sequence was defined as a clonotype. MiTCR v1.1 was used to align clonotypes to the IMGT TRBV, TRBD and TRBJ reference segments. The analysis was restricted to V-J combinations with a frequency above 0.0001, which together covered 99.2% of the repertoires. A TCS score was defined as the ratio between F50 (clonal expansion) and ExV (chaos), using BLOSUM62-based TCRdist between CDR3 peptides within each V-J. Welch's t-statistics and random forest reduced fewer than 600 V-J features to about 12, which were used in a naive Bayes classifier (R e1071). TCRdb passed the public sequencing reads through fastp at Q25 and MiXCR, retaining productive beta sequences. Each record represents a unique CDR3 protein, reported with the most common genes and DNA among its rows. The V and J calls were not made by the authors but by TCRdb's processing. This sample comprises around 380,000 distinct CDR3 sequences, approximately 12% of them detected only once. Around 21% of the sample goes to the ten largest clones.

Hyperthyroidism patients were newly diagnosed, with disease duration under 2 months, and aged 18 to 65 years. The study excluded patients with uncontrolled infections, other autoimmune diseases, pregnancy or lactation. Clinical symptoms, serum thyroxine and TRAb, thyroid ultrasound, and orbital computed tomography formed the basis for the diagnoses. Blood from progressor patients was collected at the time of first diagnosis with hyperthyroidism, before any ophthalmopathy symptoms had appeared. PBMCs were separated from 7.5 to 10 ml of fresh peripheral blood using Ficoll-Paque density gradient centrifugation. Progressor patients were defined as those initially diagnosed with Graves' hyperthyroidism in whom ophthalmopathy developed during follow-up. Trizol reagent was used to extract total RNA, and RNA quality was then checked on an Agilent 2100 Bioanalyzer. The junction shows trimming of 3 bases on V and 5 bases on J, plus 10 bases between the germline ends. The germline V gene yields KGHSH for CDR1 and LQKENI for CDR2. The CDR3 holds 13 amino acids from the cysteine to the phenylalanine. The retained sequence is limited to the CDR3, 39 bases, with the frame set at the first base.

Recombination linked TRBV18 to TRBJ1-2; the D gene cannot be resolved reliably. Input material: blood. The origin of this receptor is a man aged 25-40 years with Graves' hyperthyroidism that later progressed to Graves' ophthalmopathy. Here is the DNA: TGTGCCAGCTCACCGGGTCTGGAGTATGGCTACACCTTC. Its translation is CASSPGLEYGYTF.